The 32 T cell receptor beta chains listed next were all sequenced from one sample in a study of neurological immune-mediated disorders (dated by TCRdb to the late 2010s). Libraries were made using 5' RACE. Sequencing relied on an Illumina HiSeq 2500. TCRdb trimmed public reads at Q25 via fastp, called clones via MiXCR and kept in-frame beta chains. Every entry covers one CDR3 protein and lists the most common genes and DNA from its rows. The sample table lists tens of thousands of distinct CDR3 sequences, under 20% of them with a count of one. The ten largest clones take up approximately 15% of the sample. The specimen sequenced was PBMCs. Receptor source: a woman in her forties in good health.

This clonotype was observed at least ten times. The V call is TRBV4-3, the J call TRBJ2-3; D is unclear. Germline values: CDR1 LGHNA, CDR2 YSLEER. The CDR3 has 15 residues. With 0 bases removed from V and 3 bases from J, the gap between germline ends came to 10 bases. Here the CDR3 DNA reads TGCGCCAGCAGCCAAGATTTTAGAACAACAGATACGCAGTATTTT. Translated, it gives CASSQDFRTTDTQYF.

In this sample, this clonotype turned up many times. The J gene is TRBJ2-2, the V gene TRBV19; D unclear. The germline V gene has CDR1 LNHDA and CDR2 SQIVND (reference sequence). The CDR3 has 13 amino acids. Between the trimmed V and J ends, which lost 2 bases and 5 bases, there was a span of 6 bases. The CDR3 is CASSIRQTGELFF. CDR3 coding DNA: TGTGCCAGTAGTATAAGACAAACCGGGGAGCTGTTTTTT.

This clonotype was counted many times. The chain is built from TRBV20-1 and TRBJ1-2, with unresolved D. V was cut by 0 bases and J by 6 bases, with 14 bases left in between. Germline CDR1 reads DFQATT; CDR2 reads SNEGSKA (reference sequence). This CDR3 contains 14 residues. CDR3 protein: CSARDGVIGDGYTF. CDR3 sequence (DNA): TGCAGTGCTAGAGACGGGGTTATAGGTGATGGCTACACCTTC.

There are many counts of this clonotype. The rearrangement uses TRBV7-2 and TRBJ2-1; 8 bases match TRBD2. Germline V gives CDR1 SGHTA, CDR2 FQGNSA. The CDR3 is made up of 14 amino acids. J lost 10 bases, V lost 6 bases, and 11 bases had no gene match. CDR3 DNA: TGTGCCAGCAGTTCCGGGACTAGAGTTTTCGAGCAGTTCTTC. It encodes CASSSGTRVFEQFF.

This clonotype has ten or more counts. This chain uses TRBV4-1 with TRBJ2-1; 7 nucleotides line up with TRBD2. The length of the CDR3 is 16 residues. J was trimmed by 0 bases and V by 3 bases; bases with no gene match: 5. Germline V gene sequence: CDR1 MGHRA, CDR2 YSYEKL. CDR3 in DNA: TGCGCCAGCAGCCAGCCCGGGAGGAGCTCCTACAATGAGCAGTTCTTC. It encodes CASSQPGRSSYNEQFF.

The chain combines TRBV28 with TRBJ2-1; weak D call: TRBD2 (6 bases). V lost 7 bases and J 0 bases, leaving 10 bases between the germline ends. This CDR3 contains 14 residues. Germline V CDR1 and CDR2: MDHEN, SYDVKM. This CDR3 reads CASKGLSSYNEQFF. The CDR3 DNA reads TGTGCCAGCAAGGGACTGAGCTCCTACAATGAGCAGTTCTTC.

This clonotype was observed many times. The rearrangement uses TRBV7-6 and TRBJ1-6; 9 nucleotides match TRBD1. The ends lost 4 bases at V and 8 bases at J; junction bases unmatched: 3. From germline, CDR1 is SGHVS and CDR2 FNYEAQ. This CDR3 has 14 amino acids. The CDR3 region has the DNA TGTGCCAGCAGCTCTACAGGGGGCGATTCACCCCTCCACTTT. Its translation is CASSSTGGDSPLHF.

This clonotype was counted at least ten times. The chain joins TRBV5-1 to TRBJ2-2, with a tentative D call TRBD2 (6 bases). This CDR3 comprises 16 residues. The germline CDR1 and CDR2 sequences are SGHRS and YFSETQ. Trimming pared 6 bases from V and 1 base from J, leaving 16 bases between. CDR3 in DNA: TGCGCCAGCACCCCCGAAAGGGGACTGAACACCGGGGAGCTGTTTTTT. It is translated as CASTPERGLNTGELFF.

This clonotype was observed once. The V gene is TRBV4-1, the J gene TRBJ1-2; a possible D gene is TRBD1 (6 bases). Per germline, CDR1 MGHRA and CDR2 YSYEKL. V lost 2 bases to trimming and J lost 3 bases, with 10 bases between them. This CDR3 is built from 14 residues. In DNA, the CDR3 is TGCGCCAGCAGCCAACTTCCAGGGGACTATGGCTACACCTTC. Amino acid sequence: CASSQLPGDYGYTF.

The table lists this clonotype with many counts. This chain uses TRBV12-3 or TRBV12-4 with TRBJ1-5; the match to TRBD1 covers 7 bases. V trimming: 6 bases; J trimming: 7 bases; junction bases outside the gene matches: 12. This CDR3 is built from 15 residues. The CDR3, as DNA: TGTGCCAGCAGATATGGACAGGAACTCGGGCAGCCCCAGCATTTT. Its protein product is CASRYGQELGQPQHF.

This chain uses TRBV5-1 with TRBJ1-1; 8 positions agree with TRBD1. The CDR3 totals 15 residues. V lost 5 bases and J lost 0; bases outside the gene matches: 6. The V gene's germline CDR1 is SGHRS and CDR2 YFSETQ. The CDR3 DNA sequence: TGCGCCAGCAGGACAGGGGACAACCTGAACACTGAAGCTTTCTTT. Protein product: CASRTGDNLNTEAFF.

This clonotype was counted ten times or more. V is TRBV7-2 and J is TRBJ1-1; D is possibly TRBD1 (6 bases). V was pared by 5 bases and J by 1 base, with 14 bases between. Germline values: CDR1 SGHTA, CDR2 FQGNSA. This CDR3 comprises 15 residues. Written as DNA, the CDR3 is TGTGCCAGCAGCCCTACGGGACACAAGAACACTGAAGCTTTCTTT. This codes for CASSPTGHKNTEAFF.

This clonotype was picked up one time. An end of the junction differs from the germline gene, which may be a read error. The CDR3 DNA sequence: TGTTCCAGCAGTTACTCGCGGGACAGTAATCAGCCCCAGCATTTT. It translates to CSSSYSRDSNQPQHF. The rearrangement links TRBV6-5 to TRBJ1-5; TRBD1 agrees at 7 bases. The CDR3 runs to 15 residues. Germline lookup yields CDR1 MNHEY and CDR2 SVGAGI.

This clonotype was seen many times. This chain links TRBV6-6 with TRBJ1-2; perhaps TRBD1 as D (5 bases). Trimming took 2 bases from V and 6 from J, leaving 7 bases between them. Germline V CDR1 and CDR2: MNHNY, SVGAGI (reference sequence). The CDR3 has 12 amino acids. The CDR3 region is CASSYEGDGYTF. DNA for the CDR3: TGTGCCAGCAGTTACGAAGGGGATGGCTACACCTTC.

The table lists this clonotype with many counts. The chain carries TRBV20-1 and TRBJ2-5; 8 bases align to TRBD1. V dropped 6 bases and J dropped 5; count of bases not matched to a gene: 11. The CDR3 covers 14 residues. CDR1 is DFQATT and CDR2 is SNEGSKA in the germline V gene (reference sequence). In nucleotides, the CDR3 is TGCAGTGCGCAGGACAGGGTTCGTGTGGAGACCCAGTACTTC. Translation: CSAQDRVRVETQYF.

In its sample, this clonotype was seen many times. V gene TRBV7-9 combines with J gene TRBJ1-2, with D perhaps matching TRBD1 (6 bases). Germline V gene data show CDR1 as SEHNR and CDR2 as FQNEAQ (reference sequence). CDR3 length equals 16 residues. V was clipped by 2 bases and J by 4 bases, with 17 bases between them. The CDR3 loop reads CASSLRSDRNFYGYTF. The DNA of the CDR3 is TGTGCCAGCAGCTTAAGGTCGGACAGAAACTTCTATGGCTACACCTTC.

The chain is built from TRBV5-1 and TRBJ1-2, with 7 bases matching TRBD1. The CDR3 loop spans 15 amino acids. V lost 4 bases to trimming and J lost 8 bases; unmatched junction nucleotides: 14. CDR1 and CDR2 (germline): SGHRS, YFSETQ. The CDR3 coding sequence is TGCGCCAGCAGCCCTGACAGGGATGCCCCTAGGGGCTACACCTTC. Its translation is CASSPDRDAPRGYTF.

The genes are TRBV4-2 and TRBJ2-3; TRBD2 might be the D (7 bases). This CDR3 is built from 15 residues. Germline CDR1 reads LGHNA; CDR2 reads YNFKEQ. V lost 2 bases and J 8 bases, leaving 17 bases between the germline ends. DNA for the CDR3: TGTGCCAGCAGCCAATTGGAGGGGGGGCCAGGTACGCAGTATTTT. Translating it yields CASSQLEGGPGTQYF.

This clonotype was seen a single time. Since a much larger clone is just one base distant, this may be a read error. The J gene is TRBJ2-7, the V gene TRBV6-2 or TRBV6-3; a possible D gene is TRBD2 (7 bases). CDR3 size: 15 residues. The germline CDR1 and CDR2 sequences are MNHEY and SVGEGT. Trimming stripped 7 bases from V and 2 bases from J, with 18 bases between. As DNA, the CDR3 is TGTGCCAGCACCAAGGGGGGGATAGGGGCCTACGAGCAGTACTTC. As protein: CASTKGGIGAYEQYF.

This clonotype was seen at least ten times. V is TRBV12-3 or TRBV12-4 and J is TRBJ2-3; 11 bases map to TRBD2. The CDR3 has 16 amino acids. Trimming cost V 5 bases and J 4 bases; bases outside gene matches: 8. As DNA, the CDR3 is TGTGCCAGCAGTAAGCGACTAGCGGGGAGGGCAGATACGCAGTATTTT. It specifies CASSKRLAGRADTQYF.

This clonotype was counted a few times. The rearrangement links TRBV5-1 to TRBJ2-5; tentative D call: TRBD2 (6 bases). This CDR3 spans 15 amino acids. V gave up 4 bases and J gave up 5 bases, with 18 bases separating them. In germline, CDR1 is SGHRS, CDR2 YFSETQ. The CDR3 nucleotides are TGCGCCAGCAGCCCGACGGGTTTCGCGGGGGAGACCCAGTACTTC. Encoded protein: CASSPTGFAGETQYF.

In this sample, this clonotype turned up many times. V gene TRBV10-3 combines with J gene TRBJ1-3; D gene unclear. The CDR3 sequence is 16 residues long. From germline, CDR1 is ENHRY and CDR2 SYGVKD. V shed 0 bases and J shed 4 bases, with 13 bases lying between them. The CDR3 DNA is TGTGCCATCAGTGAGTCTTTAGGGAATGCCGGAAACACCATATATTTT. Translating it yields CAISESLGNAGNTIYF.

This clonotype was seen repeatedly, ten times or more. Here the CDR3 reads CASSLHPGSSGYTF. As DNA, the CDR3 is TGTGCCAGCAGCTTACACCCGGGGTCGTCTGGCTACACCTTC. The rearrangement uses TRBV7-2 and TRBJ1-2; D unclear. CDR1 is SGHTA and CDR2 is FQGNSA in the germline V gene. The CDR3 has 14 amino acids. V was cut by 2 bases and J by 7 bases, with 14 bases left in between. Full variable domain (outside the CDR3, taken from reference TRBV7-2 and TRBJ1-2): GAGVSQSPSNKVTEKGKDVELRCDPISGHTALYWYRQSLGQGLEFLIYFQGNSAPDKSGLPSDRFSAERTGGSVSTLTIQRTQQEDSAVYLCASSLHPGSSGYTFGSGTRLTVV.

This clonotype was seen at least ten times. V usage is TRBV10-3 and J usage is TRBJ1-6; D unclear. Trimming cost V 6 bases and J 7 bases, with 10 bases left between them. The CDR3 sequence is 13 residues long. In germline, CDR1 is ENHRY, CDR2 SYGVKD. The CDR3 DNA is TGTGCCATCAGCGCCGGGGTAAATTCACCCCTCCACTTT. Translation gives CAISAGVNSPLHF.

This clonotype was counted many times. V usage is TRBV6-6 and J usage is TRBJ1-5, with a weak D call TRBD1 (5 bases). CDR1 is MNHNY, CDR2 SVGAGI, per germline (reference sequence). This CDR3 has 13 residues. V was clipped by 6 bases and J by 2 bases, with 8 bases between them. The CDR3 DNA sequence: TGTGCCAGCAGAACAGGAGGCAATCAGCCCCAGCATTTT. This gives the protein CASRTGGNQPQHF.

The J gene is TRBJ1-5, the V gene TRBV19; D ambiguous. In germline, CDR1 is LNHDA, CDR2 SQIVND (reference sequence). V was clipped by 10 bases and J by 5 bases, with 18 bases between them. The CDR3 totals 14 residues. In DNA, the CDR3 is TGTGCCACACTAGGACCCTTCGCAGATCAGCCCCAGCATTTT. Translated: CATLGPFADQPQHF.

This clonotype showed up many times. V gene TRBV14 combines with J gene TRBJ1-3; a weak D match, TRBD1 (6 bases). This CDR3 comprises 19 residues. Germline loops: CDR1 SGHDN, CDR2 FVKESK. Between the trimmed V and J ends, which lost 3 bases and 7 bases, there was a span of 28 bases. CDR3 amino acids: CASSQIPEDGTLRRNTIYF. The CDR3 coding sequence is TGTGCCAGCAGCCAGATCCCCGAAGACGGGACATTAAGGCGGAACACCATATATTTT.

This clonotype was seen ten or more times. The CDR3 bases are TGCGCCAGCAGCTTGAGGCCAAGCGATTCACCCCTCCACTTT. As protein: CASSLRPSDSPLHF. The V gene is TRBV5-1, the J gene TRBJ1-6, with D unclear. The V gene lost 1 base and the J gene lost 8 bases, with 10 bases spanning the gap. CDR3 length equals 14 residues. Germline loops: CDR1 SGHRS, CDR2 YFSETQ.

This clonotype showed up many times. This sequence joins TRBV7-2 and TRBJ2-1; unclear D gene. V lost 1 base and J lost 5, with 9 bases in between. Per germline, CDR1 SGHTA and CDR2 FQGNSA. The CDR3 length is 14 residues. CDR3 DNA sequence: TGTGCCAGCAGCTTAGGTGACGGTCACAATGAGCAGTTCTTC. This encodes CASSLGDGHNEQFF.

In its sample, this clonotype was seen many times. In DNA form, the CDR3 reads TGTGCCAGCTCACCACAGGATCCCTCCTACAATGAGCAGTTCTTC. This gives the protein CASSPQDPSYNEQFF. This chain connects TRBV18 to TRBJ2-1; D gene unclear. V gave up 1 base and J gave up 0 bases, with 7 bases separating them. The germline V gene encodes CDR1 KGHSH and CDR2 LQKENI. The CDR3 runs 15 residues.

This clonotype occurred a few times. The gene calls are TRBV10-1 and TRBJ2-1; D is perhaps TRBD2 (5 bases). The CDR3 is 15 residues long. Germline V gene sequence: CDR1 WNHNN, CDR2 SYGVQD (reference sequence). Between the trimmed V and J ends, which lost 4 bases and 4 bases, there was a span of 14 bases. In nucleotides, the CDR3 is TGCGCCAGCAGTGCCCAGCGGACCAATTACAATGAGCAGTTCTTC. It yields the protein CASSAQRTNYNEQFF.

A single count supports this clonotype. The chain recombines TRBV9 with TRBJ2-2; D unclear. This CDR3 region has 13 residues. Trimming took 0 bases from V and 4 from J, leaving 4 bases between them. The germline V gene has CDR1 SGDLS and CDR2 YYNGEE. CDR3 loop: CASSVVVTGELFF. Written as DNA, the CDR3 is TGTGCCAGCAGCGTAGTTGTCACCGGGGAGCTGTTTTTT.